This paragraph covers one T cell receptor (beta chain) sequence. As yet, its antigen is unknown. The data stem from a study of T cell repertoires in cytomegalovirus infection. Study overall: An indication of both CMV infection and matching HLA type came from public TCR beta signatures. The study's findings and limits: HLA-C-restricted CMV clonotypes gave the most frequent clonotype in two of eight donors. Carriage of CMV together with the relevant HLA was identifiable through cumulative public TCR beta family frequency.

The V gene lost 0 bases and the J gene lost 5 bases, with 11 bases spanning the gap. The V gene's germline CDR1 is LNHDA and CDR2 SQIVND (reference sequence). The length of the CDR3 is 15 residues. MiXCR, applied by TCRdb to the reads, yields one record per CDR3 protein. The repertoire has fewer than 300,000 distinct CDR3 sequences, about a quarter of them found once; the top ten carry roughly 14%. The sequencing input was PBMCs. The chain uses TRBV19 and TRBJ1-5; D is unresolved. This sequence originates from a human donor in good health (CMV status not recorded). Some clones in this sample may be carry-over from other donors' samples. The CDR3 is CASSIDDSGYQPQHF. CDR3 coding DNA: TGTGCCAGTAGTATAGACGACTCGGGGTATCAGCCCCAGCATTTT.